This TCR beta chain was identified during a study of shared clonotypes between healthy human individuals. CDR1 and CDR2 from the germline V gene are SGHKS and YYEKEE (reference sequence). Unmatched junction bases numbered 11, after V lost 6 bases and J lost 4 bases. The CDR3 sequence is 16 residues long. Assay: immunoSEQ multiplex PCR; the TCRdb copy retains only in-frame clones and omits some. Of over a million clones listed, around 95% are singletons. Specimen: naive CD4+ T cells sorted from blood. The subset is: CD45RA+ positively selected. The chain joins TRBV5-5 to TRBJ2-2; 8 bases line up with TRBD2. This TCR was sampled from a man aged 25 to 45 in good health. The DNA of the CDR3 is TGTGCCAGCACCCTACGGGGGGGAGCGGGCACCGGGGAGCTGTTTTTT. Translation: CASTLRGGAGTGELFF. Variable domain in full (rest from reference TRBV5-5 and TRBJ2-2): DAGVTQSPTHLIKTRGQQVTLRCSPISGHKSVSWYQQVLGQGPQFIFQYYEKEERGRGNFPDRFSARQFPNYSSELNVNALLLGDSALYLCASTLRGGAGTGELFFGEGSRLTVL.